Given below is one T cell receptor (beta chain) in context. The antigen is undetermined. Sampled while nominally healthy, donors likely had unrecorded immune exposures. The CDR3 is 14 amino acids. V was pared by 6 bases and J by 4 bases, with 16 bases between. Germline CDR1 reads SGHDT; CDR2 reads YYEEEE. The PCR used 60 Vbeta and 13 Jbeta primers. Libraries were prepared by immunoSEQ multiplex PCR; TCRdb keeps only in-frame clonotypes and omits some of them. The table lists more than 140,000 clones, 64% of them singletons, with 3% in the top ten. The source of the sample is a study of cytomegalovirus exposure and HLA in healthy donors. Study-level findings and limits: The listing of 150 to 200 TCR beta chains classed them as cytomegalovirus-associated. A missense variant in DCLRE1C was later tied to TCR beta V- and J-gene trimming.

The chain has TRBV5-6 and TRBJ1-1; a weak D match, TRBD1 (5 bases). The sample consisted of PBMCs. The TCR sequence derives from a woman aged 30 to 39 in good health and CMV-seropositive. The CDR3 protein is CASNSPPGSTEAFF. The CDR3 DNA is TGTGCCAGCAACTCCCCCCCAGGGTCCACTGAAGCTTTCTTT. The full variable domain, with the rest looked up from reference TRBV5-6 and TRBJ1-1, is DAGVTQSPTHLIKTRGQQVTLRCSPKSGHDTVSWYQQALGQGPQFIFQYYEEEERQRGNFPDRFSGHQFPNYSSELNVNALLLGDSALYLCASNSPPGSTEAFFGQGTRLTVV.